This T cell receptor (beta chain) stems from a study of blood T cell repertoires in COVID-19. Across the whole study: Samples representing acute and convalescent COVID-19 were sourced from the United States, Italy and Spain. T cells, B-cell-depleted T cells, or PBMCs supplied cDNA or gDNA.

Per the study methods: It was from reference gene primer amplification that nucleated cell counts were estimated. Here immunoSEQ multiplex PCR was the method, and the copy in TCRdb shows in-frame clones only, minus some. The V and J calls and clone size come from that table; D and trimming were worked out from the DNA. Among 160,000 or so clones listed, 83% were seen once. Trimming pared 9 bases from V and 5 bases from J, leaving 13 bases between. The CDR3 sequence is 12 residues long. Only one count was recorded for this clone. The chain uses TRBV23-1 and TRBJ2-5; D unresolved. TRBV23-1 is treated as an ORF (open reading frame) with a function not yet certain. Sequencing was done on a sample of peripheral blood. This receptor was taken from a human donor in a cohort sampled during active COVID-19. The chain's CDR3 is CASEDVMETQYF. The CDR3 nucleotides read TGCGCCAGTGAGGATGTCATGGAGACCCAGTACTTC.